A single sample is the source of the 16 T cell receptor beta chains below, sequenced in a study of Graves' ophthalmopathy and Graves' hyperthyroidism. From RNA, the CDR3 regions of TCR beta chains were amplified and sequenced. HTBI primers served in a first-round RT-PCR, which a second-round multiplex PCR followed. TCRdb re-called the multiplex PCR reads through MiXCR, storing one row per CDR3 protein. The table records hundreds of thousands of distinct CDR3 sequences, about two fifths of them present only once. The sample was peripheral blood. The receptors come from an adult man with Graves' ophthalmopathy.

The chain's CDR3 is CASSHGTGFQPQHF. DNA of the CDR3: TGTGCCAGCTCCCATGGGACCGGGTTTCAGCCCCAGCATTTT. The chain links TRBV18 to TRBJ1-5; maybe TRBD1 (5 bases). In germline, CDR1 is KGHSH, CDR2 LQKENI. With 6 bases removed from V and 6 bases from J, the gap between germline ends came to 15 bases. The CDR3 totals 14 residues.

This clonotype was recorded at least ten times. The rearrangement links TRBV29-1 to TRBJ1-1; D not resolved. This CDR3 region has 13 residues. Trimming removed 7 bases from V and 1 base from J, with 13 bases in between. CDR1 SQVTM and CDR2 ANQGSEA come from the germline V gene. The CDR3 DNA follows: TGCAGCGGCGAACAGTACCAGAACACTGAAGCTTTCTTT. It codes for CSGEQYQNTEAFF.

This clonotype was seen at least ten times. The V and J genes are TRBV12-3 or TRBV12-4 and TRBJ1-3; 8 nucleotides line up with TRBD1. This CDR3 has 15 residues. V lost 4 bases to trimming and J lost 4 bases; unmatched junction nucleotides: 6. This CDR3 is CASSSQGARGNTIYF. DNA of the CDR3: TGTGCCAGCAGTTCGCAGGGGGCGAGGGGAAACACCATATATTTT.

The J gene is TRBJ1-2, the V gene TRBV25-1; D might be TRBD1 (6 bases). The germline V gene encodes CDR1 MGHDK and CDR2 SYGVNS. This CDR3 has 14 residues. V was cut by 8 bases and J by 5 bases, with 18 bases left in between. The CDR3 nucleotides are TGTGCCAGCGTTGAATCGGTAGGGGGATATGGCTACACCTTC. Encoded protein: CASVESVGGYGYTF.

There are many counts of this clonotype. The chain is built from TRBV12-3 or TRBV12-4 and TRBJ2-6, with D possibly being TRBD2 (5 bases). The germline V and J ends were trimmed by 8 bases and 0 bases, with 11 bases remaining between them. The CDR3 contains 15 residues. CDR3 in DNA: TGTGCCAGCGGAATGGGAGTCTCTGGGGCCAACGTCCTGACTTTC. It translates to CASGMGVSGANVLTF.

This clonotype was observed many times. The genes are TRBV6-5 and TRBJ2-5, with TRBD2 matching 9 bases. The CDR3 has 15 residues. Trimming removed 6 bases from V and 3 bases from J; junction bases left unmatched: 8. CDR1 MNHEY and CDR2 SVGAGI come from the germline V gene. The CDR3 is CASSTLTSGKETQYF. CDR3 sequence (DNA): TGTGCCAGCAGCACGTTGACTAGCGGAAAAGAGACCCAGTACTTC.

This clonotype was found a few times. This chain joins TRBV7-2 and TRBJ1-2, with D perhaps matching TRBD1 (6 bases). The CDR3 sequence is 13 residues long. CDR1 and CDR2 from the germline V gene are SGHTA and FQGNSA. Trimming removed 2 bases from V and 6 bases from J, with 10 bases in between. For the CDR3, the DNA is TGTGCCAGCAGCTTAAACAGGGTCCATGGCTACACCTTC. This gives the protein CASSLNRVHGYTF.

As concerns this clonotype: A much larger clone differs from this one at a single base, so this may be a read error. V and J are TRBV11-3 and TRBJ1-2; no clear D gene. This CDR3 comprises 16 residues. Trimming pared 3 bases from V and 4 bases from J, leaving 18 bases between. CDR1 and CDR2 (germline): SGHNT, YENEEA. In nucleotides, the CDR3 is TGTGCCAGCAGCTTCAGAAACGGAAGGCTCAGCTATGGCTACACCTTC. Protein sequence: CASSFRNGRLSYGYTF. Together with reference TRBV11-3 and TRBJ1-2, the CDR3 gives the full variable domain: EAGVVQSPRYKIIEKKQPVAFWCNPISGHNTLYWYLQNLGQGPELLIRYENEEAVDDSQLPKDRFSAERLKGVDSTLKIQPAELGDSAVYLCASSFRNGRLSYGYTFGSGTRLTVV.

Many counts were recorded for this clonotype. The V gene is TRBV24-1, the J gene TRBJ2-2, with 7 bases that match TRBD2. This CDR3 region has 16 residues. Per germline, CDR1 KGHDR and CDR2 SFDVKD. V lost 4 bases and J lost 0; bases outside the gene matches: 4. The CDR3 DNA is TGTGCCACCAGTGACGGTGGACTAGCGAACACCGGGGAGCTGTTTTTT. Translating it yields CATSDGGLANTGELFF.

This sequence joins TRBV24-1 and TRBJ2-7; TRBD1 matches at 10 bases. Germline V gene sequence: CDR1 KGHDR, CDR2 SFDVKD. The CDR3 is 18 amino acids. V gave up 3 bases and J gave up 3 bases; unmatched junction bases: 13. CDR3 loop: CATSDRNPTGGNFYEQYF. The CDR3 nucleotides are TGTGCCACCAGTGATCGAAACCCGACAGGGGGCAATTTCTACGAGCAGTACTTC.

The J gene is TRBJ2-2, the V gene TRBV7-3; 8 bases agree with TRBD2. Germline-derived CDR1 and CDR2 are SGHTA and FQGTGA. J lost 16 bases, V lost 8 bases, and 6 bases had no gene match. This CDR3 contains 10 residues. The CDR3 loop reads CASSRGGPFF. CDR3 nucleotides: TGTGCCAGCTCCCGGGGGGGGCCGTTTTTT.

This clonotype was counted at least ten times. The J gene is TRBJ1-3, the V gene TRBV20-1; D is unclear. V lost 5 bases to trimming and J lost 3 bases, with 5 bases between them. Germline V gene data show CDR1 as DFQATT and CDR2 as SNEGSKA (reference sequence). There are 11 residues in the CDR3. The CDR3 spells CSAYLGNTIYF. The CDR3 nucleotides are TGCAGTGCTTATCTTGGAAACACCATATATTTT.

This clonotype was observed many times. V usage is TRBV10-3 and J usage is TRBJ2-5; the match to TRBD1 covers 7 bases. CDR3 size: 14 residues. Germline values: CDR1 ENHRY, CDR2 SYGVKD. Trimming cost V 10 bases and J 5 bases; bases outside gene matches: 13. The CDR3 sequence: CATSYGQDGETQYF. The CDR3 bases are TGTGCCACCTCATATGGACAGGACGGGGAGACCCAGTACTTC.

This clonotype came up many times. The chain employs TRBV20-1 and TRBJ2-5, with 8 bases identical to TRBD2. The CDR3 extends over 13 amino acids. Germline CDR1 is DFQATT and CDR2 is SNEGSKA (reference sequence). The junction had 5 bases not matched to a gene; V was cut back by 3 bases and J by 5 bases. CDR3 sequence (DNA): TGCAGTGCTAGGACGGGCGGGAGGGAGACCCAGTACTTC. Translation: CSARTGGRETQYF.

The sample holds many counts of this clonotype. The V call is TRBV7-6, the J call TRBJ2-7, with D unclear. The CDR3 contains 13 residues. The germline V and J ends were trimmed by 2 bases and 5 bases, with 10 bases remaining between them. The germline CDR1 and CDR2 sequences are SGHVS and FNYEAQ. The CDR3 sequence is CASSLWRDHEQYF. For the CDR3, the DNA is TGTGCCAGCAGCTTATGGCGAGATCACGAGCAGTACTTC. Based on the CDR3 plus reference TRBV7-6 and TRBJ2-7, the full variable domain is GAGVSQSPRYKVTKRGQDVALRCDPISGHVSLYWYRQALGQGPEFLTYFNYEAQQDKSGLPNDRFSAERPEGSISTLTIQRTEQRDSAMYRCASSLWRDHEQYFGPGTRLTVT.

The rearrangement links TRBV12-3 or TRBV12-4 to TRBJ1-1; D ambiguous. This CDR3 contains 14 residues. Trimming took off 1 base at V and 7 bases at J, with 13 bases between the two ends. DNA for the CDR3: TGTGCCAGCAGTTTAGGTTTAGTCAGCGGTGAAGCTTTCTTT. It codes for CASSLGLVSGEAFF.